The subject of this entry is one T cell receptor beta chain. Its antigen is as yet unknown. The PCR contained 60 Vbeta and 13 Jbeta primers. The table came from immunoSEQ multiplex PCR; TCRdb's copy has only in-frame clones and leaves some out. This table has some 150,000 clones, roughly 80% appearing once. These data are taken from a study of cytomegalovirus exposure and HLA in healthy donors. Broader study findings: It was reported that TCR beta sequences correctly inferred the HLA-A and HLA-B alleles for most subjects.

Deletions cut 7 bases from V and 2 bases from J, with 12 bases between. Germline CDR1 is MNHNY and CDR2 is SVGAGI (reference sequence). The length of the CDR3 is 14 residues. V is TRBV6-6 and J is TRBJ1-5; D gene uncertain. Source material: PBMCs. The source is a man aged 25-40 years in good health and CMV-seropositive. This CDR3 reads CASTSQVGNQPQHF. CDR3 DNA sequence: TGTGCCAGCACATCTCAGGTGGGCAATCAGCCCCAGCATTTT.